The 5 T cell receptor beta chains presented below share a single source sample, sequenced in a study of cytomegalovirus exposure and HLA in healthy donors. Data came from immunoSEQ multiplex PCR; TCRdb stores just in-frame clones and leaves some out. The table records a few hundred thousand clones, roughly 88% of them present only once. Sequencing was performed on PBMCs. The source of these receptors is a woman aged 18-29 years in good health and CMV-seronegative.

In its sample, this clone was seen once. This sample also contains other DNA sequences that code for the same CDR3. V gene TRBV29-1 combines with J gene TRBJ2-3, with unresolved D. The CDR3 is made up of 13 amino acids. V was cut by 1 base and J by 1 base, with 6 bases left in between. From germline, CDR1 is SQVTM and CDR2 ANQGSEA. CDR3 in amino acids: CSVEGQGTDTQYF. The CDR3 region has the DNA TGCAGCGTTGAAGGCCAGGGCACAGATACGCAGTATTTT.

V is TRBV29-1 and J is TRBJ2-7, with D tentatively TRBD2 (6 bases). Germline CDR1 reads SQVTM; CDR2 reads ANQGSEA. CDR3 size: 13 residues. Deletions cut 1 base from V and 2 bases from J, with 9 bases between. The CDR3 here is CSVEVGTPYEQYF. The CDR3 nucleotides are TGCAGCGTTGAAGTCGGGACTCCCTACGAGCAGTACTTC.

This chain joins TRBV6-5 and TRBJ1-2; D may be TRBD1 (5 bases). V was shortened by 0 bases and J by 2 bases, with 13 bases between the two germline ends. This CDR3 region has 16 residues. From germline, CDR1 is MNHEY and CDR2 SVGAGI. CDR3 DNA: TGTGCCAGCAGTTACTCGCGGGGCCGACACAACTATGGCTACACCTTC. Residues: CASSYSRGRHNYGYTF.

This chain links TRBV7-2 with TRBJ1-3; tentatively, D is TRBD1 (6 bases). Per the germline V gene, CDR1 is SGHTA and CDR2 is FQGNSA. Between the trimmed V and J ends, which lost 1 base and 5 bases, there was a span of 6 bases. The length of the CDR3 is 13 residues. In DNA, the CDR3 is TGTGCCAGCAGCTTAGGGGACAGAAACACCATATATTTT. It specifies CASSLGDRNTIYF.

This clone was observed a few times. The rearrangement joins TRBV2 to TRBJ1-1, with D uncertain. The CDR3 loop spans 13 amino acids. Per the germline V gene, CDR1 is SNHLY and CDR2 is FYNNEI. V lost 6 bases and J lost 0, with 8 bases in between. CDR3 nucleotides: TGTGCCAGCAGGGCCAACATGAACACTGAAGCTTTCTTT. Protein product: CASRANMNTEAFF.